This T cell receptor beta chain was observed in a study of identical twins. A note on this clonotype: Its antigen remains unknown.

CDR3 length equals 14 residues. Germline V gene lookup returns CDR1 GTSNPN and CDR2 SVGIG (reference sequence). Trimming took 0 bases from V and 5 from J, leaving 13 bases between them. Overall study findings and caveats: Rather than following the same donors, the conclusions depended on cross-sectional statistical analysis.

TCRdb redid the calling of the 5' RACE reads with MiXCR, one entry per CDR3 protein. The sample includes 1.5 million to 2 million distinct CDR3 sequences, more than 30% seen only once; the top ten take less than 0.35%. This chain connects TRBV30 to TRBJ1-2, with unresolved D. The TCR sequence derives from a newborn girl in good health. Sequences were obtained from cord blood. The CDR3 DNA reads as TGTGCCTGGAGTGTAGGATGGTCCGAATATGGCTACACCTTC. Its translation is CAWSVGWSEYGYTF. The full variable domain, its missing parts supplied by reference TRBV30 and TRBJ1-2, is SQTIHQWPATLVQPVGSPLSLECTVEGTSNPNLYWYRQAAGRGLQLLFYSVGIGQISSEVPQNLSASRPQDRQFILSSKKLLLSDSGFYLCAWSVGWSEYGYTFGSGTRLTVV.